This TCR beta chain was profiled in a study of blood T cell repertoires in COVID-19. The CDR3 is made up of 14 amino acids. In germline, CDR1 is MNHEY, CDR2 SVGAGI. J lost 6 bases, V lost 6 bases, and 3 bases had no gene match. TCRdb keeps only in-frame clones here, not all; method: immunoSEQ multiplex PCR. The data show roughly 250,000 clones, roughly 90% seen once. This clone was seen only a few times. This TCR derives from a woman in her forties who had recovered from COVID-19. The J gene is TRBJ2-2, the V gene TRBV6-5, with 11 bases fitting TRBD1. The sample taken for sequencing was peripheral blood. CDR3 in amino acids: CASSRTGGSGELFF. The CDR3 coding sequence is TGTGCCAGCAGCCGGACAGGGGGCTCCGGGGAGCTGTTTTTT.